The 8 T cell receptor beta chains given below trace back to one sample, sequenced in a study of ipilimumab plus nivolumab after autologous stem cell transplantation (dated by TCRdb to 2020 to 2023). Library generation was performed with the immunoSEQ multiplex PCR assay. Not all clones reach the TCRdb copy of this immuneACCESS table, which keeps in-frame sequences only. Checked studies attribute under half of the gap to unresolved V genes and leave the rest unexplained. In this sample the table shows 15,000 or so clones, more than 70% of which occur a single time. The ten most abundant clones make up about a fifth of the sample. The specimen was PBMCs, collected in a trial of ipilimumab plus nivolumab as post-transplant consolidation. These receptors originate from a male donor with diffuse large B-cell lymphoma.

The V and J genes are TRBV5-1 and TRBJ2-7, with 9 bases fitting TRBD1. Germline values: CDR1 SGHRS, CDR2 YFSETQ. Germline trimming cut 5 bases from V and 3 bases from J; bases unmatched to any gene: 9. This CDR3 has 15 amino acids. The CDR3 DNA reads TGCGCCAGCAGTTCGAAAACGGGACAGGGCTACGAGCAGTACTTC. Translated, it gives CASSSKTGQGYEQYF.

The chain combines TRBV7-9 with TRBJ2-1, with 10 bases fitting TRBD2. CDR3 length: 16 amino acids. Trimming cost V 6 bases and J 0 bases; bases outside gene matches: 5. CDR1 is SEHNR, CDR2 FQNEAQ, per germline (reference sequence). CDR3 residues: CASSPPSGSSYNEQFF. Here the CDR3 DNA reads TGTGCCAGCAGTCCCCCTAGCGGGAGCTCCTACAATGAGCAGTTCTTC.

The chain has TRBV27 and TRBJ1-2; 7 bases match TRBD1. The CDR3 sequence is 14 residues long. CDR1 is MNHEY, CDR2 SMNVEV, per germline (reference sequence). V shed 1 base, J shed 7 bases, and the junction held 6 bases outside the gene matches. The CDR3 loop is CASSLYRGRSGYTF. CDR3 bases: TGTGCCAGCAGTTTATACAGGGGCCGATCTGGCTACACCTTC.

The genes are TRBV7-9 and TRBJ1-1, with D unclear. Looked up from germline, CDR1 is SEHNR and CDR2 is FQNEAQ (reference sequence). This CDR3 has 13 amino acids. V was cut by 5 bases and J by 10 bases, with 17 bases left in between. As DNA, the CDR3 is TGTGCCAGCAGCGGGTCGCCCGGAGGTCTAGCTTTCTTT. The encoded protein is CASSGSPGGLAFF.

The rearrangement uses TRBV30 and TRBJ1-1; D possibly corresponds to TRBD1 (5 bases). Trimming took 6 bases from V and 5 from J, leaving 31 bases between them. Germline assignment: CDR1 GTSNPN and CDR2 SVGIG (reference sequence). CDR3 length: 18 amino acids. The chain's CDR3 is CACPPRGAGKVYGTEAFF. CDR3 nucleotides: TGTGCCTGCCCACCCCGCGGCGCAGGGAAGGTATATGGGACTGAAGCTTTCTTT.

Regarding this clone: The sample holds other DNA sequences that translate to the same CDR3. V gene TRBV2 combines with J gene TRBJ2-3, with 7 nucleotides matching TRBD2. This CDR3 region has 14 residues. Germline V CDR1 and CDR2: SNHLY, FYNNEI. Losses at the gene ends were 6 bases for V and 1 base for J; bases not matched to a gene: 4. Here the CDR3 DNA reads TGTGCCAGCAGGGGAGGACTAGGCACAGATACGCAGTATTTT. Amino acid sequence: CASRGGLGTDTQYF.

Note on this clone: A junction end diverges from the germline sequence, so it may reflect a read error. V is TRBV7-7 and J is TRBJ2-7; TRBD2 is a possible D gene (5 bases). This CDR3 comprises 14 residues. CDR1 and CDR2 from the germline V gene are SSHAT and FNYEAQ (reference sequence). The CDR3 region is CASSPGLAPYEQYF. The CDR3, as DNA: TGTGCTAGCAGCCCCGGACTGGCCCCCTACGAGCAGTACTTC. Together with reference TRBV7-7 and TRBJ2-7, the CDR3 gives the full variable domain: GAGVSQSPRYKVTKRGQDVTLRCDPISSHATLYWYQQALGQGPEFLTYFNYEAQPDKSGLPSDRFSAERPEGSISTLTIQRTEQRDSAMYRCASSPGLAPYEQYFGPGTRLTVT.

This clone was recorded a few times. The chain uses TRBV2 and TRBJ2-5; D gene unclear. From germline, CDR1 is SNHLY and CDR2 FYNNEI. The CDR3 extends over 11 amino acids. The V end lost 4 bases, the J end lost 5 bases, and 5 bases lay between the germline ends. CDR3 DNA sequence: TGTGCCAGCAGTGTAAGGGAGACCCAGTACTTC. Translating it yields CASSVRETQYF.